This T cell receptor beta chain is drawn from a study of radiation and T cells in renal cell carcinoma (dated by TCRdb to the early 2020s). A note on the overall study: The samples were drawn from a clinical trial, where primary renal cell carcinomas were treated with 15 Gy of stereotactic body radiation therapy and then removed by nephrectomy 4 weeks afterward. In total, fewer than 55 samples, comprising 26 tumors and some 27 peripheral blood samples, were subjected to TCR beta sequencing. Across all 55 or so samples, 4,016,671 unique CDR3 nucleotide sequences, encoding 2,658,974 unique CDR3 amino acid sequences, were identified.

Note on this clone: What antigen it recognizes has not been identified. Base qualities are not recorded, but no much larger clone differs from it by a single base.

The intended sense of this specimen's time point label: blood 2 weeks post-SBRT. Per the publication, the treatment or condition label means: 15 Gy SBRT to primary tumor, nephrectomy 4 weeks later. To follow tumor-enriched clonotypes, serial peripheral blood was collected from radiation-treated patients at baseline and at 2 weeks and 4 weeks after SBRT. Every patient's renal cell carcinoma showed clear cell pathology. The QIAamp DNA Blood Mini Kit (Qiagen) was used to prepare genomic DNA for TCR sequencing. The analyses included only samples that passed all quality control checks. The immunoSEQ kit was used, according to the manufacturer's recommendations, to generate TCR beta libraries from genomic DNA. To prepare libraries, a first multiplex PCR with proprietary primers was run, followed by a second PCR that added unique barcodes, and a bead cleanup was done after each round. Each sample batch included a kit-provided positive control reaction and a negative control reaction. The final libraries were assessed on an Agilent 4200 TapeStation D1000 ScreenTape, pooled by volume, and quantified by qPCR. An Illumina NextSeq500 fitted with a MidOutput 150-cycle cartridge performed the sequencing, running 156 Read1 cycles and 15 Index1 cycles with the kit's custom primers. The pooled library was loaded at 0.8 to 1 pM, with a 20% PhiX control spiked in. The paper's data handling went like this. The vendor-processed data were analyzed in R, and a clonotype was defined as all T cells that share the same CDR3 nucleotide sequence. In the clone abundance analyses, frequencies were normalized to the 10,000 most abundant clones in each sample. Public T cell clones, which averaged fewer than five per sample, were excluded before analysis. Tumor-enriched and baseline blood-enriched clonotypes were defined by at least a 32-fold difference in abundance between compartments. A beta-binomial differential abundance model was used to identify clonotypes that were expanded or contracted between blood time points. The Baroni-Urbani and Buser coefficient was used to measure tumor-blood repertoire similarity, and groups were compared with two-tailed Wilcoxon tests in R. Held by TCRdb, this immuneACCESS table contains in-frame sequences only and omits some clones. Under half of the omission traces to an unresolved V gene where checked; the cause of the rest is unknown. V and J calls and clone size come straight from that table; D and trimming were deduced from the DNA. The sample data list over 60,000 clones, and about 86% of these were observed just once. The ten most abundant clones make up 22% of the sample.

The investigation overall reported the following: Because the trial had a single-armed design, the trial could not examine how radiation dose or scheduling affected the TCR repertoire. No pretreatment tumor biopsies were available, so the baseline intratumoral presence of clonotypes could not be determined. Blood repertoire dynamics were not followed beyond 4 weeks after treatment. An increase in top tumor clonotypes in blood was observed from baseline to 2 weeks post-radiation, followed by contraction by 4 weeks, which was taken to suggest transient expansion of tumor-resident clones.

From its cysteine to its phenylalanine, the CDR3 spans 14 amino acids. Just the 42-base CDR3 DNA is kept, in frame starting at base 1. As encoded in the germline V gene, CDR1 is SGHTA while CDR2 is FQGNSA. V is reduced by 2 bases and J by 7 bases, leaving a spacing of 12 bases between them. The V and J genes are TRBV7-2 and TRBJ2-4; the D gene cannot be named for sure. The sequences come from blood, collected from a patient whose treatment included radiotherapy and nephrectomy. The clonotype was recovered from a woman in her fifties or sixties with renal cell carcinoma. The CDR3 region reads CASSLTPTVNIQYF. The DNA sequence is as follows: TGTGCCAGCAGCTTAACACCCACAGTCAACATTCAGTACTTC.